This T cell receptor beta chain was sequenced during a study of cytomegalovirus exposure and HLA in healthy donors. The PCR used 60 Vbeta and 13 Jbeta primers. The protocol was immunoSEQ multiplex PCR, while the TCRdb copy is restricted to in-frame clones and leaves out a portion. This sample carries some 190,000 clones, 76% of them seen once, and the ten largest clones take around 2.3%. The CDR3 length is 15 residues. With 1 base removed from V and 4 bases from J, the gap between germline ends came to 12 bases. The germline V gene encodes CDR1 LGHNA and CDR2 YSLEER. The genes are TRBV4-3 and TRBJ2-3; D is possibly TRBD2 (5 bases). This clonotype was sampled from a woman aged 25 to 39 in good health and CMV-seropositive. Sequenced sample: PBMCs. The CDR3 DNA is TGCGCCAGCAGCCAAGCCATACAGCGGTCAGATACGCAGTATTTT. Its protein is CASSQAIQRSDTQYF.